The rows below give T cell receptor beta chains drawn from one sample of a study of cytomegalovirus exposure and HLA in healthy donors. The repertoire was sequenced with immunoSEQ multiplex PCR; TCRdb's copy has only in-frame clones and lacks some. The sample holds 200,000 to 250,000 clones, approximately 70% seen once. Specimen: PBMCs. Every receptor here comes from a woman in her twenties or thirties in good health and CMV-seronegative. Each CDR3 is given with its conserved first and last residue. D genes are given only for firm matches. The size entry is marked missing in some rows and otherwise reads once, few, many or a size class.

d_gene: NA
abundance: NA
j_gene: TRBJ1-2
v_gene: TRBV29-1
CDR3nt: TGCAGCGTTGACGACAGGCCCTCTTCCTATGGCTACACCTTC
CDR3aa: CSVDDRPSSYGYTF

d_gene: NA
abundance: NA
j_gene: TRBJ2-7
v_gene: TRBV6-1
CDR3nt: TGTGCCACCCAGCCCTCCCCGGTTCAGGGTTACGAGCAGTACTTC
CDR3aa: CATQPSPVQGYEQYF

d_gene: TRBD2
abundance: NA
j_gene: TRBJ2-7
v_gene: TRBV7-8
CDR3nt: TGTGCCAGCAGCCTCCGAGAACTAGCGGGAGCGCTTTCCTACGAGCAGTACTTC
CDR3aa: CASSLRELAGALSYEQYF

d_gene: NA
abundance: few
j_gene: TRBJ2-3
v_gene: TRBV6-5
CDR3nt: TGTGCCAGCAGTCGCGGGGCCGGGACAGATACGCAGTATTTT
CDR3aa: CASSRGAGTDTQYF

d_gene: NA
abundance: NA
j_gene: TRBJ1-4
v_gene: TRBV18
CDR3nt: TGTGCCAGCTCACCACTAGATGGGGCTGGTGAAAAACTGTTTTTT
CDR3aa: CASSPLDGAGEKLFF

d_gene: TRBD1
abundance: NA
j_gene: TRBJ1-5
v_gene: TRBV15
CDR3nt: TGTGCCACCAGCAGAGACAAGGGGGCAAATCAGCCCCAGCATTTT
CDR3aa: CATSRDKGANQPQHF

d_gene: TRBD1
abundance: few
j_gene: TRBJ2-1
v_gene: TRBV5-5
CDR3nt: TGTGCCAGCAGCTCCCGGACAGGGGGCTACAATGAGCAGTTCTTC
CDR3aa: CASSSRTGGYNEQFF

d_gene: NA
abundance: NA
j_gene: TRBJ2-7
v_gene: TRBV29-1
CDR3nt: TGCAGCGTTGGACTCCGGATGAGTGGCGAGCAGTACTTC
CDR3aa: CSVGLRMSGEQYF

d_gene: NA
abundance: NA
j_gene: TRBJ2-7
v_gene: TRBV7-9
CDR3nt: TGTTCCAGCAGCTTAGGAGGGGGATCCTTTGGGGAGCAGTACTTC
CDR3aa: CSSSLGGGSFGEQYF

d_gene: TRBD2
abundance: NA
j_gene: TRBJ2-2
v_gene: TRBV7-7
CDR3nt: TGTGCTAGCAGCCCACTAGCGGGGGCCAACACCGGGGAGCTGTTTTTT
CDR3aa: CASSPLAGANTGELFF

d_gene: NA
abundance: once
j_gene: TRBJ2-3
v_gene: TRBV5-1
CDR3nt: TGCGCCAGCAGCCCGGCAGGGGGGGATACGCAGTATTTT
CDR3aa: CASSPAGGDTQYF

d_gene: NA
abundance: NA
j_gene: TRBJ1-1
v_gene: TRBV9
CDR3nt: TGTGCCAGCAGCCCGCATGGGCAGGTGCTCACTGAAGCTTTCTTT
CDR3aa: CASSPHGQVLTEAFF

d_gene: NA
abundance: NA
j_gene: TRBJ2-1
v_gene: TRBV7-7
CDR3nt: TGTGCTATAGGAACAGGAATCAACAATGAGCAGTTCTTC
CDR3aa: CAIGTGINNEQFF

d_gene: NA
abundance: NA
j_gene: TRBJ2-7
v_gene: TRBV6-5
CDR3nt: TGTGCCAGCAGTTACTCGGGAGACGAGCAGTACTTC
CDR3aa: CASSYSGDEQYF

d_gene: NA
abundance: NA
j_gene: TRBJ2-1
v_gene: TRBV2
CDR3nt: TGTGCCAGCAGCCGGGGGGCGGGTCTATACAATGAGCAGTTCTTC
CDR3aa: CASSRGAGLYNEQFF